The 22 T cell receptor beta chains below come from one sample, sequenced in a study of tumour-infiltrating T cells in Burkitt lymphoma. TCRdb's copy holds only in-frame clones and misses some; the assay was immunoSEQ multiplex PCR. The sample has tens of thousands of clones; around 30% are singletons. Sequenced material: tumor tissue. All receptors come from a human donor with Burkitt lymphoma.

V and J are TRBV7-2 and TRBJ1-5; D is undetermined. With 1 base removed from V and 9 bases from J, the gap between germline ends came to 7 bases. Germline values: CDR1 SGHTA, CDR2 FQGNSA. The CDR3 runs 12 residues. The CDR3 protein is CASSLGARPQHF. The DNA for the CDR3 is TGTGCCAGCAGCTTAGGGGCCCGGCCCCAGCATTTT.

The sample holds a few counts of this clone. The chain has TRBV6-1 and TRBJ1-1; D not certain. V was trimmed by 6 bases and J by 1 base, leaving 9 bases between them. CDR3 length: 13 amino acids. Germline V lookup: CDR1 MNHNS, CDR2 SASEGT. The CDR3 DNA follows: TGTGCCAGCAGACGGATCTGGAACACTGAAGCTTTCTTT. Translation gives CASRRIWNTEAFF.

The genes are TRBV18 and TRBJ1-5; the D gene is possibly TRBD1 (5 bases). V shed 4 bases and J shed 7 bases, with 14 bases lying between them. Germline V CDR1 and CDR2: KGHSH, LQKENI. There are 14 residues in the CDR3. Here the CDR3 DNA reads TGTGCCAGCTCACGCTCGGGGGAGGGCCAGCCCCAGCATTTT. Translation: CASSRSGEGQPQHF.

This clone has more than one count but fewer than ten. This chain joins TRBV10-3 and TRBJ1-1; D is perhaps TRBD1 (6 bases). Germline loops: CDR1 ENHRY, CDR2 SYGVKD. The ends were cut back, 0 bases at V and 0 bases at J, with 11 bases in the middle. The CDR3 loop spans 16 amino acids. The CDR3 is CAISESTGTLNTEAFF. DNA of the CDR3: TGTGCCATCAGTGAGTCTACCGGGACATTGAACACTGAAGCTTTCTTT.

The CDR3 loop reads CASTEPGGTDTQYF. The CDR3 nucleotides read TGTGCCAGCACCGAACCGGGGGGCACAGATACGCAGTATTTT. The V and J genes are TRBV6-5 and TRBJ2-3; tentatively, D is TRBD2 (6 bases). The germline V gene encodes CDR1 MNHEY and CDR2 SVGAGI. This CDR3 region has 14 residues. V shed 7 bases and J shed 1 base, with 12 bases lying between them.

This clone was picked up a small number of times. This chain joins TRBV5-4 and TRBJ1-2, with a possible D match to TRBD1 (6 bases). Germline V gene data show CDR1 as SGHNT and CDR2 as YYREEE (reference sequence). The CDR3 loop spans 14 amino acids. V was shortened by 4 bases and J by 8 bases, with 18 bases between the two germline ends. The CDR3, as DNA: TGTGCCAGCAGCCCCCCCGTGGCTAGGGGGGGCTACACCTTC. Translated, it gives CASSPPVARGGYTF.

The chain is built from TRBV10-3 and TRBJ1-6, with TRBD1 identical over 10 bases. Germline assignment: CDR1 ENHRY and CDR2 SYGVKD. This CDR3 contains 15 residues. The trim removed 10 bases at V and 8 bases at J, leaving 11 bases unmatched. For the CDR3, the DNA is TGTGCCACCGGTGGGGACAGGGGCCCAGATTCACCCCTCCACTTT. This sequence encodes CATGGDRGPDSPLHF.

Only a few counts were recorded for this clone. The V call is TRBV2, the J call TRBJ1-5; 8 bases align to TRBD1. Germline trimming cut 6 bases from V and 5 bases from J; bases unmatched to any gene: 6. The CDR3 spans 14 residues. Per germline, CDR1 SNHLY and CDR2 FYNNEI. The CDR3, as DNA: TGTGCCAGCAGCGCTGACAGGGGCGATCAGCCCCAGCATTTT. The encoded protein is CASSADRGDQPQHF. The full variable domain, rest sourced from reference TRBV2 and TRBJ1-5, is EPEVTQTPSHQVTQMGQEVILRCVPISNHLYFYWYRQILGQKVEFLVSFYNNEISEKSEIFDDQFSVERPDGSNFTLKIRSTKLEDSAMYFCASSADRGDQPQHFGDGTRLSIL.

This sequence joins TRBV7-8 and TRBJ1-5; the D gene is possibly TRBD1 (5 bases). CDR1 is SGHVS, CDR2 FQNEAQ, per germline. Trimming took 1 base from V and 5 from J, leaving 9 bases between them. The CDR3 length is 14 residues. This CDR3 is CASSLGGSHQPQHF. The CDR3 DNA reads as TGTGCCAGCAGCTTAGGGGGCAGCCATCAGCCCCAGCATTTT.

V usage is TRBV7-2 and J usage is TRBJ1-2; 7 bases are shared with TRBD1. The J segment lost 4 bases and the V segment lost 4 bases, leaving 3 bases of the junction unmatched. Germline lookup yields CDR1 SGHTA and CDR2 FQGNSA. The CDR3 has 13 residues. The CDR3 DNA reads TGTGCCAGCAGCTCGGACAGGACCTATGGCTACACCTTC. This codes for CASSSDRTYGYTF.

The chain joins TRBV7-2 to TRBJ1-2; TRBD1 agrees at 10 bases. The germline CDR1 and CDR2 sequences are SGHTA and FQGNSA. The CDR3 sequence is 14 residues long. V was pared by 5 bases and J by 8 bases, with 8 bases of the junction left unmatched. In nucleotides, the CDR3 is TGTGCCAGCAGCGTCGGGACAGGGGTAGGCGGCTACACCTTC. This codes for CASSVGTGVGGYTF.

This clone was seen only a few times. The chain is built from TRBV5-1 and TRBJ2-7; TRBD1 is a possible D gene (6 bases). V lost 4 bases, J lost 2 bases, and 10 bases lay in between. The CDR3 is 13 residues long. Looked up from germline, CDR1 is SGHRS and CDR2 is YFSETQ. CDR3 amino acids: CASSLQGTYEQYF. CDR3 in DNA: TGCGCCAGCAGCCTACAGGGTACCTACGAGCAGTACTTC.

This clone was counted between two and nine times. CDR3 region: CASSLTMIGSGELFF. CDR3 bases: TGTGCCAGCAGCCTAACAATGATCGGTAGCGGGGAGCTGTTTTTT. This chain uses TRBV2 with TRBJ2-2; D gene uncertain. Germline CDR1 and CDR2: SNHLY and FYNNEI. This CDR3 has 15 amino acids. Trimming cost V 6 bases and J 7 bases, with 18 bases left between them.

The V and J genes are TRBV19 and TRBJ1-1; TRBD1 matches at 9 bases. V lost 10 bases and J lost 6; bases outside the gene matches: 9. The germline CDR1 and CDR2 sequences are LNHDA and SQIVND (reference sequence). This CDR3 region has 13 residues. The CDR3 reads CATWDRDEPEAFF. CDR3 bases: TGTGCCACCTGGGACAGGGACGAACCTGAAGCTTTCTTT. Full variable domain (remainder filled in from reference TRBV19 and TRBJ1-1): DGGITQSPKYLFRKEGQNVTLSCEQNLNHDAMYWYRQDPGQGLRLIYYSQIVNDFQKGDIAEGYSVSREKKESFPLTVTSAQKNPTAFYLCATWDRDEPEAFFGQGTRLTVV.

This chain connects TRBV4-2 to TRBJ2-3, with D possibly being TRBD1 (5 bases). Germline V gives CDR1 LGHNA, CDR2 YNFKEQ. V lost 0 bases, J lost 11 bases, and 18 bases lay in between. The CDR3 has 15 residues. The CDR3 DNA reads TGTGCCAGCAGCCAAGATTATAGGGGTCAGGACCGGCAGTATTTT. Its translation: CASSQDYRGQDRQYF.

This chain joins TRBV19 and TRBJ1-5; D not certain. The V end was cut by 1 base, the J end by 2 bases, with 6 bases between. The CDR3 extends over 14 amino acids. Germline CDR1 reads LNHDA; CDR2 reads SQIVND (reference sequence). DNA for the CDR3: TGTGCCAGTAGTATAGTTACGGGCAATCAGCCCCAGCATTTT. Translation gives CASSIVTGNQPQHF.

The chain recombines TRBV5-5 with TRBJ1-1; D perhaps matches TRBD1 (5 bases). This CDR3 contains 13 residues. The V end was cut by 7 bases, the J end by 1 base, with 11 bases between. In germline, CDR1 is SGHKS, CDR2 YYEKEE (reference sequence). DNA for the CDR3: TGTGCCAGCTCTGGGACCAGGAACACTGAAGCTTTCTTT. This codes for CASSGTRNTEAFF.

This clone was observed a handful of times. V gene TRBV5-4 combines with J gene TRBJ1-6; the D is unclear. Between the trimmed V and J ends, which lost 4 bases and 7 bases, there was a span of 18 bases. Germline loops: CDR1 SGHNT, CDR2 YYREEE (reference sequence). CDR3 size: 16 residues. The CDR3 region is CASSPNSGVENSPLHF. The CDR3, as DNA: TGTGCCAGCAGCCCCAACTCCGGGGTCGAGAATTCACCCCTCCACTTT.

This clone turned up a few times. The chain employs TRBV5-6 and TRBJ2-2; no clear D. Per the germline V gene, CDR1 is SGHDT and CDR2 is YYEEEE. Trimming left V 2 bases short and J 15 bases short, with 11 bases between. This CDR3 has 11 residues. The CDR3 here is CASSFSGQMFF. In nucleotides, the CDR3 is TGTGCCAGCAGCTTTTCTGGGCAGATGTTTTTT.

The rearrangement uses TRBV7-9 and TRBJ1-1; D gene unclear. The V gene's germline CDR1 is SEHNR and CDR2 FQNEAQ (reference sequence). V shed 1 base and J shed 3 bases, with 6 bases lying between them. CDR3 size: 13 residues. CDR3 coding DNA: TGTGCCAGCAGCTTAGAGTCCTACACTGAAGCTTTCTTT. Residues: CASSLESYTEAFF. Variable domain in full (rest from reference TRBV7-9 and TRBJ1-1): DTGVSQNPRHKITKRGQNVTFRCDPISEHNRLYWYRQTLGQGPEFLTYFQNEAQLEKSRLLSDRFSAERPKGSFSTLEIQRTEQGDSAMYLCASSLESYTEAFFGQGTRLTVV.

The chain couples TRBV9 to TRBJ2-2; 16 nucleotides line up with TRBD2. V gave up 10 bases and J gave up 4 bases; unmatched junction bases: 13. CDR1 is SGDLS and CDR2 is YYNGEE in the germline V gene. This CDR3 has 18 amino acids. CDR3 sequence (DNA): TGTGCCTCCTCCGGGACTAGCGGGGGGGCCCGGGGCACCGGGGAGCTGTTTTTT. It codes for CASSGTSGGARGTGELFF.

This chain joins TRBV29-1 and TRBJ2-3; D remains ambiguous. The CDR3 is 14 amino acids. V was shortened by 6 bases and J by 0 bases, with 13 bases between the two germline ends. The germline gives CDR1 SQVTM, CDR2 ANQGSEA. CDR3 nucleotides: TGCAGCGTCAAACAGTCTTCTAGCACAGATACGCAGTATTTT. This codes for CSVKQSSSTDTQYF.